Following are 19 T cell receptor beta chains from one sample sequenced in a study of blood T cell repertoires in COVID-19. The data were produced by immunoSEQ multiplex PCR, yet TCRdb's version contains in-frame clones alone and is incomplete. The table shows about 310,000 clones, with around 87% occurring only once. The material sequenced was peripheral blood. The receptors shown here come from a man in his fifties with active or convalescent COVID-19.

V usage is TRBV5-3 and J usage is TRBJ2-5; D is perhaps TRBD1 (5 bases). TRBV5-3 is identified as an open reading frame with a role that is uncertain. This CDR3 has 19 amino acids. V lost 2 bases and J lost 5, with 28 bases in between. CDR3 loop: CARSFQRTNDSLVRETQYF. The CDR3 region has the DNA TGTGCCAGAAGCTTCCAAAGAACGAATGACAGTTTGGTGCGGGAGACCCAGTACTTC.

The chain has TRBV2 and TRBJ1-2, with TRBD1 matching 7 bases. The CDR3 runs 14 residues. Germline CDR1 is SNHLY and CDR2 is FYNNEI. V lost 4 bases and J lost 4; bases outside the gene matches: 6. This CDR3 reads CASSGYRGIYGYTF. The CDR3 DNA sequence: TGTGCCAGCAGTGGTTACAGGGGCATCTATGGCTACACCTTC.

On this clone: Different DNA sequences within this sample yield the same CDR3. The rearrangement joins TRBV19 to TRBJ2-7; the D is unclear. The CDR3 covers 14 residues. The V gene lost 4 bases and the J gene lost 0 bases, with 10 bases spanning the gap. Germline CDR1 and CDR2: LNHDA and SQIVND (reference sequence). The CDR3, as DNA: TGTGCCAGTAGTAGGCAGGTCAGCTCCTACGAGCAGTACTTC. Translated: CASSRQVSSYEQYF.

The chain combines TRBV4-1 with TRBJ1-4; maybe TRBD1 (5 bases). CDR1 is MGHRA, CDR2 YSYEKL, per germline. This CDR3 comprises 14 residues. Between the trimmed V and J ends, which lost 2 bases and 8 bases, there was a span of 12 bases. CDR3 bases: TGCGCCAGCAGCCAAAGGCAGGGAGGGGAAAAACTGTTTTTT. Its translation: CASSQRQGGEKLFF.

This rearrangement joins TRBV2 to TRBJ1-5; 8 bases agree with TRBD1. Germline CDR1 SNHLY, CDR2 FYNNEI. The CDR3 spans 17 residues. The trim removed 2 bases at V and 1 base at J, leaving 7 bases unmatched. CDR3 in amino acids: CASSEIPGQESNQPQHF. CDR3 DNA sequence: TGTGCCAGCAGTGAAATCCCGGGACAGGAGAGCAATCAGCCCCAGCATTTT. Supplemented by reference TRBV2 and TRBJ1-5, the full variable domain reads EPEVTQTPSHQVTQMGQEVILRCVPISNHLYFYWYRQILGQKVEFLVSFYNNEISEKSEIFDDQFSVERPDGSNFTLKIRSTKLEDSAMYFCASSEIPGQESNQPQHFGDGTRLSIL.

The chain recombines TRBV5-1 with TRBJ2-7, with D maybe TRBD1 (6 bases). CDR3 length: 15 amino acids. CDR1 and CDR2 from the germline V gene are SGHRS and YFSETQ. The V and J ends lost 2 bases and 0 bases respectively, with 12 bases between them. The CDR3 bases are TGCGCCAGCAGCTTATCAGGGGTCCTCTCCTACGAGCAGTACTTC. It translates to CASSLSGVLSYEQYF. The variable domain in full, completed from reference TRBV5-1 and TRBJ2-7, reads KAGVTQTPRYLIKTRGQQVTLSCSPISGHRSVSWYQQTPGQGLQFLFEYFSETQRNKGNFPGRFSGRQFSNSRSEMNVSTLELGDSALYLCASSLSGVLSYEQYFGPGTRLTVT.

The J gene is TRBJ2-1, the V gene TRBV10-3; 9 bases fit TRBD2. The V gene end was trimmed by 10 bases and the J gene end by 5 bases; junction bases not matched to a gene: 12. The CDR3 is made up of 15 amino acids. In germline, CDR1 is ENHRY, CDR2 SYGVKD. The CDR3 sequence: CATGGTSRFDNEQFF. The CDR3 DNA reads TGTGCCACGGGCGGGACTAGCCGATTTGACAATGAGCAGTTCTTC.

This clone was seen once. The gene calls are TRBV19 and TRBJ2-1; 7 nucleotides line up with TRBD2. Germline V gene sequence: CDR1 LNHDA, CDR2 SQIVND (reference sequence). Trimming cost V 3 bases and J 6 bases; bases outside gene matches: 8. The CDR3 has 15 residues. The CDR3: CASSMTGGGSNEQFF. DNA for the CDR3: TGTGCCAGTAGTATGACGGGAGGAGGGAGCAATGAGCAGTTCTTC.

The chain joins TRBV7-6 to TRBJ2-3; 11 bases map to TRBD2. The trim removed 4 bases at V and 8 bases at J, leaving 11 bases unmatched. Germline V gene lookup returns CDR1 SGHVS and CDR2 FNYEAQ. This CDR3 has 16 amino acids. The CDR3, as DNA: TGTGCCAGCAGCTCATTAGCGGGAGGGCCAGGGGGTACGCAGTATTTT. It specifies CASSSLAGGPGGTQYF.

The CDR3 protein is CASGANRETQYF. CDR3 nucleotides: TGTGCCAGCGGGGCCAATCGGGAGACCCAGTACTTC. The rearrangement joins TRBV7-8 to TRBJ2-5; D perhaps matches TRBD1 (5 bases). CDR1 and CDR2 from the germline V gene are SGHVS and FQNEAQ. V lost 8 bases to trimming and J lost 5 bases, with 12 bases between them. This CDR3 contains 12 residues.

This clone was seen once. The chain combines TRBV30 with TRBJ1-5; possible D gene TRBD1, 5 bases. Germline V CDR1 and CDR2: GTSNPN, SVGIG (reference sequence). CDR3 size: 14 residues. V lost 0 bases to trimming and J lost 1 base, with 7 bases between them. The chain's CDR3 is CAWSVQDSNQPQHF. CDR3 DNA sequence: TGTGCCTGGAGTGTACAGGACAGCAATCAGCCCCAGCATTTT.

This clone was observed a few times. The chain combines TRBV5-4 with TRBJ2-5; D not resolved. The CDR3 extends over 13 amino acids. V dropped 2 bases and J dropped 4 bases, with 9 bases sitting between them. CDR1 is SGHNT, CDR2 YYREEE, per germline (reference sequence). This chain's CDR3 is CASSLFSGETQYF. CDR3 bases: TGTGCCAGCAGCTTATTTTCCGGAGAGACCCAGTACTTC.

The V and J genes are TRBV5-1 and TRBJ2-5; TRBD1 matches at 9 bases. The CDR3 has 14 residues. Unmatched junction bases numbered 5, after V lost 4 bases and J lost 4 bases. Germline-derived CDR1 and CDR2 are SGHRS and YFSETQ. The CDR3, as DNA: TGCGCCAGCAGCCCCACAGGGGGCGGAGAGACCCAGTACTTC. It is translated as CASSPTGGGETQYF.

V is TRBV5-6 and J is TRBJ2-2; 9 positions agree with TRBD1. Per germline, CDR1 SGHDT and CDR2 YYEEEE. This CDR3 contains 15 residues. With 6 bases clipped from V and 5 bases from J, the junction kept 8 bases outside the gene matches. As DNA, the CDR3 is TGTGCCAGCACAGGGACAGGGCGGGGGACCGGGGAGCTGTTTTTT. It codes for CASTGTGRGTGELFF.

CDR3 in DNA: TGTGCCAGCAGCTCCCGGGACAGGGGGAATGACTATGGCTACACCTTC. Translated: CASSSRDRGNDYGYTF. V is TRBV5-4 and J is TRBJ1-2; 11 bases fit TRBD1. The CDR3 contains 16 residues. Germline V CDR1 and CDR2: SGHNT, YYREEE (reference sequence). Trimming cost V 3 bases and J 3 bases; bases outside gene matches: 7.

J is TRBJ2-3 and V is TRBV28; tentatively, D is TRBD1 (8 bases). With 7 bases removed from V and 6 bases from J, the gap between germline ends came to 14 bases. Germline CDR1 MDHEN, CDR2 SYDVKM. The length of the CDR3 is 13 residues. The chain's CDR3 is CASTDREGDTQYF. The CDR3 nucleotides are TGTGCCAGCACGGACAGGGAGGGGGATACGCAGTATTTT.

The chain recombines TRBV7-2 with TRBJ1-2; 8 bases map to TRBD1. The CDR3 is 15 amino acids. Germline CDR1 and CDR2: SGHTA and FQGNSA. V was pared by 7 bases and J by 8 bases, with 15 bases of the junction left unmatched. CDR3 region: CASTPGRGPGRGYTF. CDR3 DNA: TGTGCCAGCACCCCGGGCAGGGGGCCGGGGCGCGGCTACACCTTC.

Remarks on this clone: Other DNA sequences from this sample encode an identical CDR3 as well. The chain has TRBV7-2 and TRBJ2-2; no firm D call. Trimming removed 5 bases at V and 2 bases at J, with 9 bases between. In germline, CDR1 is SGHTA, CDR2 FQGNSA. The length of the CDR3 is 14 residues. The CDR3 protein is CASSLELNTGELFF. Written as DNA, the CDR3 is TGTGCCAGCAGCCTTGAGCTTAACACCGGGGAGCTGTTTTTT. The whole variable domain, filled in from reference TRBV7-2 and TRBJ2-2, reads GAGVSQSPSNKVTEKGKDVELRCDPISGHTALYWYRQSLGQGLEFLIYFQGNSAPDKSGLPSDRFSAERTGGSVSTLTIQRTQQEDSAVYLCASSLELNTGELFFGEGSRLTVL.

The genes are TRBV28 and TRBJ1-1; weak D call: TRBD1 (5 bases). The CDR3 contains 14 residues. Germline CDR1 reads MDHEN; CDR2 reads SYDVKM. Trimming cost V 8 bases and J 1 base, with 14 bases left between them. This chain's CDR3 is CASVVAGWNTEAFF. The CDR3 DNA reads as TGTGCCAGCGTTGTAGCAGGGTGGAACACTGAAGCTTTCTTT.